This TCR beta chain originates from a study of cytomegalovirus exposure and HLA in healthy donors. Study-level results: Rarity marked most TCR sequences, yet some public TCRs occurred in many donors.

The study ran its PCR with 60 Vbeta and 13 Jbeta primers. Generated by immunoSEQ multiplex PCR, the TCRdb table keeps only in-frame clones and is missing some. The sample carries some 150,000 clones, about 80% recorded once. Of note for this clone: Its target is unknown.

The germline CDR1 and CDR2 sequences are PRHDT and FYEKMQ (reference sequence). The germline V and J ends were trimmed by 4 bases and 7 bases, with 29 bases remaining between them. The CDR3 consists of 18 residues. This clonotype originated in a male donor in good health and CMV-seronegative. The sequenced sample consisted of PBMCs. The chain joins TRBV13 to TRBJ2-7; D gene uncertain. CDR3 in DNA: TGTGCCAGCAGCTCCATGAGCCGGCTAGATGGCCGCACTTGGGAGCAGTACTTC. It encodes CASSSMSRLDGRTWEQYF.